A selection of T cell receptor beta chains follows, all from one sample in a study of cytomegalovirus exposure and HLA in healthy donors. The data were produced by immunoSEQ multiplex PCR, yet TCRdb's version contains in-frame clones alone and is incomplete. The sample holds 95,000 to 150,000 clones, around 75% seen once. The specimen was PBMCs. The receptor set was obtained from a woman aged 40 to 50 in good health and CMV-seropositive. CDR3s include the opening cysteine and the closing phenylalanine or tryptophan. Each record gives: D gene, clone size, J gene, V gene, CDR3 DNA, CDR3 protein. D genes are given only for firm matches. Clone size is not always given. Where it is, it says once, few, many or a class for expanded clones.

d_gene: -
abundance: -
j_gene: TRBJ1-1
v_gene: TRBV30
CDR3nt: TGTGCCTGGGGCAGGGCTGAAGCTTTCTTT
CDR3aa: CAWGRAEAFF

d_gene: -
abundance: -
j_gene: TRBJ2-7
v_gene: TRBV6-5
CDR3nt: TGTGCCAGCAGGACCGTCCCGGGGGCCTACGAGCAGTACTTC
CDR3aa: CASRTVPGAYEQYF

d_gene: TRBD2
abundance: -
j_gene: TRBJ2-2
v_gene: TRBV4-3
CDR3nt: TGCGCCAGCAGCCAAGATTCGGGGGGGGTAGAGCTGTTTTTT
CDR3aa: CASSQDSGGVELFF

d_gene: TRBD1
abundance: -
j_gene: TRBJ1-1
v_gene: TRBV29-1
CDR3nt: TGCAGCGTTTCGACAGGGAAGAACACTGAAGCTTTCTTT
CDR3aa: CSVSTGKNTEAFF

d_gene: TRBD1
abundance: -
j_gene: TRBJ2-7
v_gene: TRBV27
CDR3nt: TGTGCCAGCAGTAGGACAGGGACATCCTACGAGCAGTACTTC
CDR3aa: CASSRTGTSYEQYF

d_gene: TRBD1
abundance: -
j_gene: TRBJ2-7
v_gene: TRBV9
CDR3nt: TGTGCCAGCGGCGCCCGGGACAGGGGGCTTGGCGAGCAGTACTTC
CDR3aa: CASGARDRGLGEQYF

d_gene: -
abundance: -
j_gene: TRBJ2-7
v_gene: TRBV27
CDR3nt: TGTGCCAGCAGTTCAGGCATCTCCTACGAGCAGTACTTC
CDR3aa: CASSSGISYEQYF

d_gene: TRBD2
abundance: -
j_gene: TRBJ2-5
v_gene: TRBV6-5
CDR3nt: TGTGCCAGCAGTTACTCGGGGCGGGGGGGAAAAGAGACCCAGTACTTC
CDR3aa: CASSYSGRGGKETQYF

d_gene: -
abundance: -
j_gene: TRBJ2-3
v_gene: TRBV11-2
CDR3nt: TGTGCCAGCAGCTCTAGCGTCGATACGCAGTATTTT
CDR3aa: CASSSSVDTQYF

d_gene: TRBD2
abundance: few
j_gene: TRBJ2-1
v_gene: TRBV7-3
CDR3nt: TGTGCCAGCGGCCTAGCGGGAGGGACTTACAATGAGCAGTTCTTC
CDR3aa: CASGLAGGTYNEQFF

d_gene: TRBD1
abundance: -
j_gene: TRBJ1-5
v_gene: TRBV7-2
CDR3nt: TGTGCCAGCAGTGACAGGGGCAATCAGCCCCAGCATTTT
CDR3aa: CASSDRGNQPQHF

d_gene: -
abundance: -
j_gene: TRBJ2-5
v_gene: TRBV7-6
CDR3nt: TGTGCCAGCAGCCTCGGGGTGAGAGAGACCCAGTACTTC
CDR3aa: CASSLGVRETQYF

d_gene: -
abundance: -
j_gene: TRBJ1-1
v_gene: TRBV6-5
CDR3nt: TGTGCCGCCTCTCGGGTTAGCACACCGAACACTGAAGCTTTCTTT
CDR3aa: CAASRVSTPNTEAFF

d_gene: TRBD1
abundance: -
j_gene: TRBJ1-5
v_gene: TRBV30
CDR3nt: TGTGCCTGGAGTAAACTAGGACAGGGCGACAATCAGCCCCAGCATTTT
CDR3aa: CAWSKLGQGDNQPQHF

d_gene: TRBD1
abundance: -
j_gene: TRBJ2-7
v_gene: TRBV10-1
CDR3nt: TGCGCCAGCAGTGGTTCGGACAGGGGACTTTTCCCCTACGAGCAGTACTTC
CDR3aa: CASSGSDRGLFPYEQYF